The clone carrying this T cell receptor beta chain has just one count. The authors' processing: Reference gene primer amplification yielded estimated nucleated cell counts. Some clones are missing from TCRdb's copy, which holds only in-frame ones; the method was immunoSEQ multiplex PCR. Clone size and the V and J calls come from that table; the DNA yielded D and trimming. The sample records 200,000 or so clones, 70% to 90% being singletons. There are 14 residues in the CDR3. J gave up 8 bases and V 5 bases, and 9 bases lay outside the gene matches. CDR1 is SNHLY, CDR2 FYNNEI, per germline. These data are taken from a study of blood T cell repertoires in COVID-19.

Sequences were obtained from peripheral blood. The chain employs TRBV2 and TRBJ1-2; 9 bases are shared with TRBD1. This sequence was found in a human donor with active or convalescent COVID-19. The donor label of this sample is uncertain. The CDR3 sequence: CASSNIGTGNGYTF. The CDR3, as DNA: TGTGCCAGCAGTAACATCGGGACAGGGAACGGCTACACCTTC.